This note documents a single T cell receptor beta chain sequence. No antigen is known for it. Pooled together were second doses at about 4 or about 12 weeks. The CDR3 length is 17 residues. The trim removed 1 base at V and 4 bases at J, leaving 10 bases unmatched. The germline V gene encodes CDR1 SGHDT and CDR2 YYEEEE. The data derive from a study of T cell responses to AZD1222 COVID-19 vaccine. Broader study findings: Repertoire sampling happened only post peak T cell response. Unmutated variant regions are reportedly targeted by nearly half of spike-specific TCRs.

Produced via immunoSEQ multiplex PCR; TCRdb's table is partial and in-frame only. This table has fewer than 130,000 clones, 87% appearing once. Sequences were derived from peripheral blood, sampled 28 days after the second AZD1222 dose. The chain has TRBV5-6 and TRBJ2-3; 9 positions match TRBD1. This clonotype was sampled from an adult who received the AZD1222 COVID-19 vaccine. The CDR3 is CASSLTPGTGYSDTQYF. The CDR3 nucleotides read TGTGCCAGCAGCTTGACTCCCGGGACAGGGTATTCAGATACGCAGTATTTT.